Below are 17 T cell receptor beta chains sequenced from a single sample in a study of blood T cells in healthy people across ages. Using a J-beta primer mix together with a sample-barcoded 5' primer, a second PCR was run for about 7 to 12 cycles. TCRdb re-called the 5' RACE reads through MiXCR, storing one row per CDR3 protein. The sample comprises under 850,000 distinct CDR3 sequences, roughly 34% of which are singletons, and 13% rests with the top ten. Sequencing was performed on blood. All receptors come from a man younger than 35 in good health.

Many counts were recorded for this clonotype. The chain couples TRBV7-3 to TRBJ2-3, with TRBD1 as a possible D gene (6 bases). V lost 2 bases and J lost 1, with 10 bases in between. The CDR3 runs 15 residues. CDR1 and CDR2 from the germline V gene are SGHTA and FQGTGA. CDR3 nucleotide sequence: TGTGCCAGCAGCTTAGGGGCAGGGGGCACAGATACGCAGTATTTT. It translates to CASSLGAGGTDTQYF.

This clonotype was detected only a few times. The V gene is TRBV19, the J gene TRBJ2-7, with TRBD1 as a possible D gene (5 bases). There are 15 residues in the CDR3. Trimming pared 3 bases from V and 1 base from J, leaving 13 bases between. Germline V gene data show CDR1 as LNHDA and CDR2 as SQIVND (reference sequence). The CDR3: CASSITRTPSYEQYF. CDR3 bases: TGTGCCAGTAGTATTACCAGGACACCTTCCTACGAGCAGTACTTC.

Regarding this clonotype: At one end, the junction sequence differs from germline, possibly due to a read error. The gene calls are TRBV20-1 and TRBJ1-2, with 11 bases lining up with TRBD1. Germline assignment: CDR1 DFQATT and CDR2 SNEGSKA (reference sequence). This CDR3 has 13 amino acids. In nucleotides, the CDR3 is TGCAGTGCTAAGGACAGGGGGCTTCCTGGCTACATCTTC. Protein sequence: CSAKDRGLPGYIF.

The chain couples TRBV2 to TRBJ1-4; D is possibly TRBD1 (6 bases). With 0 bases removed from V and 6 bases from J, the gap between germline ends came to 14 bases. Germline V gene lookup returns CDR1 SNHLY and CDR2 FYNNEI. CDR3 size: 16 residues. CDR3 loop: CASSEAVGGSYEKLFF. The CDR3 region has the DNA TGTGCCAGCAGTGAAGCGGTAGGGGGTAGTTATGAAAAACTGTTTTTT.

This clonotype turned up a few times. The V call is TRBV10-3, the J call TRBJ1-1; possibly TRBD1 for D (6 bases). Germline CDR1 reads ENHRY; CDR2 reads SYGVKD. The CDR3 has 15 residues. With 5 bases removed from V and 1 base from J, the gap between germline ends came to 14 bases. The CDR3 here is CAISSARGKNTEAFF. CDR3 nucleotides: TGTGCCATCAGTTCGGCCAGGGGTAAGAACACTGAAGCTTTCTTT.

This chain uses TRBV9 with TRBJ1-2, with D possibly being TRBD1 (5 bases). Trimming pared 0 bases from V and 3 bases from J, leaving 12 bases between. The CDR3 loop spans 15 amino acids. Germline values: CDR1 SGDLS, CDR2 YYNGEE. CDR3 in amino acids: CASSVGHGGDYGYTF. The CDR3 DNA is TGTGCCAGCAGCGTAGGGCATGGAGGGGACTATGGCTACACCTTC.

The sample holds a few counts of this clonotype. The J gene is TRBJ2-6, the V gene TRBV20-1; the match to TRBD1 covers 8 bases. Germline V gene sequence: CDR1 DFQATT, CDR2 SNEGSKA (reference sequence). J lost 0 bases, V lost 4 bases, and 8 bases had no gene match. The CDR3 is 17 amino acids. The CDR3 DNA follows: TGCAGTGCTACCGGGACAGGTGATTACTCTGGGGCCAACGTCCTGACTTTC. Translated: CSATGTGDYSGANVLTF.

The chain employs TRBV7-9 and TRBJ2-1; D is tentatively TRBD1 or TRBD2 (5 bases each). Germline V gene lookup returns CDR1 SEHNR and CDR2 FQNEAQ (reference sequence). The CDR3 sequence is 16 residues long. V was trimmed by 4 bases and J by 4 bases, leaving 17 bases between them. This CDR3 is CASSWKGPNIYNEQFF. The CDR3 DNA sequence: TGTGCCAGCAGCTGGAAGGGACCGAACATATACAATGAGCAGTTCTTC.

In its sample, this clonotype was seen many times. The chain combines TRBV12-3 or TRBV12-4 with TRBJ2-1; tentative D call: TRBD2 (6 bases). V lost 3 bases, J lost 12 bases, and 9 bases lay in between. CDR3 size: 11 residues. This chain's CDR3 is CASSFGGWQFF. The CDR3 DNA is TGTGCCAGCAGTTTTGGGGGGTGGCAGTTCTTC.

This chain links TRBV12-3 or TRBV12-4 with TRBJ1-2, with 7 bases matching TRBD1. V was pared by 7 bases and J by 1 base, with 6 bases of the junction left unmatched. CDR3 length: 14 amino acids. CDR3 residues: CASNWGQINYGYTF. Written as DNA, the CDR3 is TGTGCCAGCAATTGGGGACAGATTAACTATGGCTACACCTTC.

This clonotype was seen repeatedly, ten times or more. The CDR3 DNA is TGCAGTGCTAGTTGGGGCGGGGTAACAGATACGCAGTATTTT. It translates to CSASWGGVTDTQYF. This chain connects TRBV20-1 to TRBJ2-3; D perhaps matches TRBD2 (6 bases). V lost 3 bases and J lost 3, with 13 bases in between. The germline gives CDR1 DFQATT, CDR2 SNEGSKA (reference sequence). This CDR3 is built from 14 residues.

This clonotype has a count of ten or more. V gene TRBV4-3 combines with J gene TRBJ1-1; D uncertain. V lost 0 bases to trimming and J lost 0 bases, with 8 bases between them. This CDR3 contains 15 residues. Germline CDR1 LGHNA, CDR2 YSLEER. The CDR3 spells CASSQDPGLNTEAFF. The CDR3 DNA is TGCGCCAGCAGCCAAGATCCCGGATTGAACACTGAAGCTTTCTTT.

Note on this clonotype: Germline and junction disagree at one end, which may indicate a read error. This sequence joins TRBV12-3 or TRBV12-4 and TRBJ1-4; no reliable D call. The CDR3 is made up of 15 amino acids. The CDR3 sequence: CASSPRDNRGERLFF. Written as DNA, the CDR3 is TGTGCCAGCAGCCCCAGAGACAATCGGGGTGAAAGACTGTTTTTT.

CDR3 sequence reads: CASSLEGWGETQYF. The CDR3, as DNA: TGTGCCAGCAGCTTAGAAGGGTGGGGAGAGACCCAGTACTTC. The chain has TRBV5-5 and TRBJ2-7; no reliable D call. The DNA end favors TRBJ2-5, so the J call may be wrong. CDR3 length: 14 amino acids. Germline loops: CDR1 SGHKS, CDR2 YYEKEE (reference sequence).

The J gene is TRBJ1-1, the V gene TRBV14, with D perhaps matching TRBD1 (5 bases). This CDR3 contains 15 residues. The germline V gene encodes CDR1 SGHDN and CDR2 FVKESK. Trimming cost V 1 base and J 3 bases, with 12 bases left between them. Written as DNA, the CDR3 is TGTGCCAGCAGCCAAGTGGGGGTGATTGACACTGAAGCTTTCTTT. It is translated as CASSQVGVIDTEAFF.

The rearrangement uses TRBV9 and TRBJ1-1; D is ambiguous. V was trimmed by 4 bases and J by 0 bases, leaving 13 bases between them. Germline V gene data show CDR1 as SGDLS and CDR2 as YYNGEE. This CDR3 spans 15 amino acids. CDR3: CASSPEGRMNTEAFF. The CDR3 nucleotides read TGTGCCAGCAGCCCGGAGGGCCGTATGAACACTGAAGCTTTCTTT.

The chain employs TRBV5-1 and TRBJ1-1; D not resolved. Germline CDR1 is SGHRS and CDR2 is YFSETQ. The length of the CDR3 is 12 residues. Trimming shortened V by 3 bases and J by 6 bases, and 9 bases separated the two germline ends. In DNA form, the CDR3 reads TGCGCCAGCAGCTGGCCAGGTGCTGAAGCTTTCTTT. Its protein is CASSWPGAEAFF.